These 18 T cell receptor beta chains originate from one sample sequenced in a study of radiation and T cells in renal cell carcinoma. Clones were read by immunoSEQ multiplex PCR, and TCRdb kept only the in-frame ones, dropping some. The table includes roughly 150,000 clones, over 80% detected once. Indicated time point: blood 2 weeks post-SBRT. The treatment: 15 Gy SBRT to primary tumor, nephrectomy 4 weeks later. Sample: blood, taken from a patient whose treatment included radiotherapy and nephrectomy. The source is a woman in her 50s with renal cell carcinoma.

This rearrangement joins TRBV19 to TRBJ2-7; 9 positions match TRBD1. The V segment lost 6 bases and the J segment 3 bases; nucleotides outside the gene matches: 6. This CDR3 is built from 14 residues. Germline V gives CDR1 LNHDA, CDR2 SQIVND (reference sequence). The CDR3 region has the DNA TGTGCCAGTAGAAAGACAGGGGGGGTCTACGAGCAGTACTTC. Its protein is CASRKTGGVYEQYF.

This clone was picked up a small number of times. The rearrangement joins TRBV6-5 to TRBJ1-5; D unclear. The CDR3 loop spans 14 amino acids. Trimming shortened V by 6 bases and J by 5 bases, and 14 bases separated the two germline ends. CDR1 is MNHEY and CDR2 is SVGAGI in the germline V gene. Written as DNA, the CDR3 is TGTGCCAGCAGCCGGAATAAGGCCGATCAGCCCCAGCATTTT. It specifies CASSRNKADQPQHF.

The table lists this clone with a few counts. This chain joins TRBV5-1 and TRBJ1-2, with no clear D. The V end was cut by 0 bases, the J end by 8 bases, with 17 bases between. This CDR3 is built from 15 residues. The germline V gene encodes CDR1 SGHRS and CDR2 YFSETQ. CDR3 in DNA: TGCGCCAGCAGCTTGGCGGCGGAGAGCAGAGAGGGCTACACCTTC. Protein: CASSLAAESREGYTF.

The rearrangement joins TRBV7-6 to TRBJ1-2, with 7 bases fitting TRBD1. With V trimmed by 3 bases and J by 2 bases, 0 bases remained unmatched. The CDR3 covers 13 residues. The V gene's germline CDR1 is SGHVS and CDR2 FNYEAQ. DNA of the CDR3: TGTGCCAGCAGCTTGGGACAGAACTATGGCTACACCTTC. Its protein product is CASSLGQNYGYTF.

This chain links TRBV18 with TRBJ2-3, with TRBD2 matching 11 bases. V was pared by 3 bases and J by 1 base, with 0 bases of the junction left unmatched. Germline values: CDR1 KGHSH, CDR2 LQKENI. The CDR3 length is 15 residues. The DNA of the CDR3 is TGTGCCAGCTCACCGACTAGCGGGGGCACAGATACGCAGTATTTT. It specifies CASSPTSGGTDTQYF. Filled out from reference TRBV18 and TRBJ2-3, the complete variable domain reads NAGVMQNPRHLVRRRGQEARLRCSPMKGHSHVYWYRQLPEEGLKFMVYLQKENIIDESGMPKERFSAEFPKEGPSILRIQQVVRGDSAAYFCASSPTSGGTDTQYFGPGTRLTVL.

The chain carries TRBV29-1 and TRBJ2-1; tentative D call: TRBD1 (5 bases). With 7 bases removed from V and 3 bases from J, the gap between germline ends came to 7 bases. The CDR3 extends over 11 amino acids. CDR1 is SQVTM, CDR2 ANQGSEA, per germline. The CDR3 here is CSAQGYNEQFF. The CDR3 coding sequence is TGCAGCGCCCAGGGCTACAATGAGCAGTTCTTC.

V usage is TRBV7-2 and J usage is TRBJ2-1, with 7 bases lining up with TRBD2. This CDR3 has 17 residues. Germline CDR1 reads SGHTA; CDR2 reads FQGNSA. V was clipped by 5 bases and J by 0 bases; unmatched bases: 10. As DNA, the CDR3 is TGTGCCAGCAGCCGAACTTCGGGGGGTTTCTCCTACAATGAGCAGTTCTTC. Amino acids: CASSRTSGGFSYNEQFF.

The V and J genes are TRBV5-1 and TRBJ1-6; TRBD1 agrees at 8 bases. The trim removed 2 bases at V and 5 bases at J, leaving 3 bases unmatched. Germline CDR1 reads SGHRS; CDR2 reads YFSETQ. CDR3 size: 15 residues. CDR3 DNA: TGCGCCAGCAGCTTCTTGACAGGGGATAATTCACCCCTCCACTTT. Protein: CASSFLTGDNSPLHF. Based on the CDR3 plus reference TRBV5-1 and TRBJ1-6, the full variable domain is KAGVTQTPRYLIKTRGQQVTLSCSPISGHRSVSWYQQTPGQGLQFLFEYFSETQRNKGNFPGRFSGRQFSNSRSEMNVSTLELGDSALYLCASSFLTGDNSPLHFGNGTRLTVT.

This clone has just a few counts. This chain connects TRBV6-1 to TRBJ1-6; 9 bases agree with TRBD1. The CDR3 extends over 16 amino acids. V trimming: 1 base; J trimming: 7 bases; junction bases outside the gene matches: 5. Germline CDR1 is MNHNS and CDR2 is SASEGT. The CDR3 loop reads CASSEVGGQGNSPLHF. The DNA of the CDR3 is TGTGCCAGCAGTGAAGTGGGCGGACAGGGGAATTCACCCCTCCACTTT.

The chain uses TRBV14 and TRBJ1-1; 7 bases are a match to TRBD1. CDR1 SGHDN and CDR2 FVKESK come from the germline V gene. CDR3 size: 13 residues. After removal of 0 bases from V and 10 bases from J, the junction contained 5 bases not matched to a gene. CDR3 DNA: TGTGCCAGCAGCCAAGATATACAGGGGCGAGCTTTCTTT. Its translation: CASSQDIQGRAFF.

The table lists this clone with a count of one. The chain couples TRBV6-5 to TRBJ2-2; no clear D gene. The CDR3 totals 15 residues. The germline V and J ends were trimmed by 6 bases and 6 bases, with 17 bases remaining between them. CDR1 is MNHEY and CDR2 is SVGAGI in the germline V gene. The CDR3 loop reads CASRSIERVAGELFF. The CDR3 DNA sequence: TGTGCCAGCAGATCAATAGAGAGAGTAGCCGGGGAGCTGTTTTTT.

J is TRBJ2-2 and V is TRBV6-5; a weak D match, TRBD2 (5 bases). The CDR3 extends over 14 amino acids. V shed 8 bases and J shed 5 bases, with 15 bases lying between them. Germline V lookup: CDR1 MNHEY, CDR2 SVGAGI. The CDR3 DNA reads TGTGCCAGCCAGGCTCAGAGGGAGACCGGGGAGCTGTTTTTT. Protein: CASQAQRETGELFF.

J is TRBJ1-6 and V is TRBV4-1; 9 bases agree with TRBD1. This CDR3 region has 18 residues. The V and J ends lost 1 base and 3 bases, in that order; junction bases with no gene match: 7. CDR1 and CDR2 (germline): MGHRA, YSYEKL. The CDR3 region is CASSQGDRGLIYNSPLHF. For the CDR3, the DNA is TGCGCCAGCAGCCAAGGCGACAGGGGGTTAATCTATAATTCACCCCTCCACTTT.

The CDR3 sequence is CAISDIAGYTDTQYF. CDR3 in DNA: TGTGCCATCAGTGATATAGCGGGGTACACAGATACGCAGTATTTT. The genes are TRBV10-3 and TRBJ2-3; the match to TRBD2 covers 8 bases. The germline gives CDR1 ENHRY, CDR2 SYGVKD. This CDR3 contains 15 residues. V lost 3 bases, J lost 2 bases, and 4 bases stayed unmatched.

This clone was detected only a few times. This rearrangement joins TRBV7-2 to TRBJ1-1; 8 bases agree with TRBD1. The trim removed 5 bases at V and 1 base at J, leaving 3 bases unmatched. CDR1 and CDR2 from the germline V gene are SGHTA and FQGNSA. This CDR3 is 14 amino acids long. CDR3 nucleotide sequence: TGTGCCAGCAGCCCAGGGGGCACGAACACTGAAGCTTTCTTT. Translation: CASSPGGTNTEAFF.

This clone was detected only a few times. The chain's CDR3 is CASSLVGSYGYTF. CDR3 DNA sequence: TGTGCCAGCAGCTTAGTTGGCAGCTATGGCTACACCTTC. The rearrangement links TRBV7-2 to TRBJ1-2, with D uncertain. Germline V gene lookup returns CDR1 SGHTA and CDR2 FQGNSA. The CDR3 is 13 residues long. Deletions cut 1 base from V and 4 bases from J, with 7 bases between.

V is TRBV12-5 and J is TRBJ1-1; 8 nucleotides align to TRBD1. With V trimmed by 1 base and J by 2 bases, 3 bases remained unmatched. The germline V gene encodes CDR1 LGHNT and CDR2 FRNRAP. This CDR3 has 15 amino acids. In DNA, the CDR3 is TGTGCTAGTGGTTTGGGGGACAGGCACAACACTGAAGCTTTCTTT. Translating gives CASGLGDRHNTEAFF.

The count of this clone is one. V and J are TRBV14 and TRBJ2-5, with TRBD1 identical over 9 bases. There are 14 residues in the CDR3. Germline V CDR1 and CDR2: SGHDN, FVKESK. Trimming cost V 2 bases and J 4 bases; bases outside gene matches: 2. CDR3 amino acids: CASSQNRGRETQYF. The DNA of the CDR3 is TGTGCCAGCAGCCAAAACAGGGGGCGAGAGACCCAGTACTTC.